Included here is one T cell receptor beta chain sequence, with context. Here immunoSEQ multiplex PCR was the method, and the copy in TCRdb shows in-frame clones only, minus some. The data contain 230,000 or so clones, around 88% of them seen just once; the ten biggest clones take up 14% to 15%. This entry is derived from a study of blood T cell repertoires in COVID-19. Germline V gene sequence: CDR1 MDHEN, CDR2 SYDVKM. The CDR3 has 15 residues. Trimming cost V 5 bases and J 6 bases, with 16 bases left between them. This rearrangement joins TRBV28 to TRBJ2-2, with D perhaps matching TRBD1 (6 bases). This receptor was identified in a woman aged 50 to 65 with acute COVID-19. The sample comprised PBMCs or T cells enriched from blood (not recorded which). The CDR3 loop reads CASSPRGHVPGELFF. The CDR3 nucleotides read TGTGCCAGCAGTCCCAGGGGTCACGTCCCCGGGGAGCTGTTTTTT.